Sequencing of this T cell receptor (beta chain) was carried out in a study of cytomegalovirus exposure and HLA in healthy donors. Study-wide points: Of the V segments, some could not be distinguished, including TRBV6-2 and TRBV6-3, and were excluded. Productive rates of about 90% or about 30% were seen for most TCR beta V segments in an earlier analysis.

Germline loops: CDR1 SGHRS, CDR2 YFSETQ. The V end was cut by 1 base, the J end by 2 bases, with 10 bases between. The CDR3 extends over 15 amino acids. 60 Vbeta and 13 Jbeta primers were used in PCR. Profiling relied on immunoSEQ multiplex PCR, and the TCRdb table lists in-frame clones only, not all of them. The sample lists approximately 150,000 clones, roughly 75% occurring once. With regard to this clone: Antigen specificity is unknown.

The V call is TRBV5-1, the J call TRBJ2-1; TRBD1 is a possible D gene (5 bases). This sequence originates from a female donor in good health and CMV-seronegative. The sample was PBMCs. The CDR3 reads CASSLPQGPYNEQFF. In DNA, the CDR3 is TGCGCCAGCAGCTTGCCGCAGGGCCCCTACAATGAGCAGTTCTTC.